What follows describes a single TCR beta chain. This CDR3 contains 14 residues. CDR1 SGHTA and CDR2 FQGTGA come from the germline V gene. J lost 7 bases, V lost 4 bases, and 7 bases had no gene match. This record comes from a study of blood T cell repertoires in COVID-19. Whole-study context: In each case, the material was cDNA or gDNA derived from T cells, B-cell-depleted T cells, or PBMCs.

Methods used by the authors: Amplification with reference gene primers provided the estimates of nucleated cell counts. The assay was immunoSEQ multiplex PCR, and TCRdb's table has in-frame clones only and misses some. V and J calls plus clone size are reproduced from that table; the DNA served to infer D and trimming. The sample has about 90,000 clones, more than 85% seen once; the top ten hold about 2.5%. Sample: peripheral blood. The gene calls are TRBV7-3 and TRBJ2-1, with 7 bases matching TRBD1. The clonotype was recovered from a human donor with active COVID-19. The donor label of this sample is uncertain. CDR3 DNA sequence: TGTGCCAGCAGCTCGACAGGGATACTAAATGAGCAGTTCTTC. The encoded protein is CASSSTGILNEQFF.